The entry below gives a single TCR beta chain sequence along with its context. What it binds is unknown. Sequenced by immunoSEQ multiplex PCR; TCRdb stores in-frame clones only, minus some. Among more than 25,000 clones listed, 85% to 95% were seen once. This sample was included in a study of chemoradiotherapy in HPV16-positive cancers. Overall study findings and caveats: For HPV16-positive patients, expanding HPV-responsive T cells associated with longer recurrence-free survival.

The CDR3 covers 17 residues. The V gene's germline CDR1 is SEHNR and CDR2 FQNEAQ (reference sequence). The trim removed 3 bases at V and 0 bases at J, leaving 2 bases unmatched. This TCR came from a human donor with HPV-associated anogenital cancer. The chain is built from TRBV7-9 and TRBJ2-6; TRBD1 matches at 10 bases. The sample consisted of blood, taken from a patient who underwent chemoradiotherapy. The CDR3 coding sequence is TGTGCCAGCAGCTTCGACAGGGGGCGCTCTGGGGCCAACGTCCTGACTTTC. This translates into CASSFDRGRSGANVLTF.